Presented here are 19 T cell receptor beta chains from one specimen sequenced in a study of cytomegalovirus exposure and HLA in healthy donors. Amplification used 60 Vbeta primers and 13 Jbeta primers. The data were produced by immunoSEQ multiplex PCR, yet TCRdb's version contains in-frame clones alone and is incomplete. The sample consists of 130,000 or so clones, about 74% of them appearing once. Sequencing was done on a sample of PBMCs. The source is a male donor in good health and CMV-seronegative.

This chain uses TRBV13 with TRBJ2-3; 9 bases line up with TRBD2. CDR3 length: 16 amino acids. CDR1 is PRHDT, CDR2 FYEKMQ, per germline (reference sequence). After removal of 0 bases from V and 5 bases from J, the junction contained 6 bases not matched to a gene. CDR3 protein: CASSLGVAGVLDTQYF. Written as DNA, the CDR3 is TGTGCCAGCAGCTTAGGAGTAGCGGGAGTTTTAGATACGCAGTATTTT.

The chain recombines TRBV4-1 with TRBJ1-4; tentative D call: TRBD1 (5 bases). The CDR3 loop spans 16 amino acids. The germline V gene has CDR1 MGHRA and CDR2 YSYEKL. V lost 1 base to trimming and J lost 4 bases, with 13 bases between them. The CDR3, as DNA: TGCGCCAGCAGCCAAGCAGACCAGGGAAATAATGAAAAACTGTTTTTT. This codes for CASSQADQGNNEKLFF.

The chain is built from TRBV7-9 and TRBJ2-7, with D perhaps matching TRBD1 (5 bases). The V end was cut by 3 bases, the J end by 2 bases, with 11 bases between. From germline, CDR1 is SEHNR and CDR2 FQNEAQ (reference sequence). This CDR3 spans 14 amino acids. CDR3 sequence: CASSLPGATYEQYF. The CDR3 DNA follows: TGTGCCAGCAGCTTGCCTGGGGCAACCTACGAGCAGTACTTC.

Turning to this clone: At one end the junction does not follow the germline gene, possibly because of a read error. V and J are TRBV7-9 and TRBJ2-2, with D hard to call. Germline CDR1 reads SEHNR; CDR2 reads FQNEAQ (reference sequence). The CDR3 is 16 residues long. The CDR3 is CSSSPNILANTGELFF. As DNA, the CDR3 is TGTTCCAGCAGCCCAAACATCCTCGCGAACACCGGGGAGCTGTTTTTT.

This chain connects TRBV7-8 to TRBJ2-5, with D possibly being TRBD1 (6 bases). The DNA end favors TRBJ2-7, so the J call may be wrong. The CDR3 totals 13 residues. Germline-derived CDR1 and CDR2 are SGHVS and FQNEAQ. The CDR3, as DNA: TGTGCCAGCAGCTCAACAGGGTTCTACGAGCAGTACTTC. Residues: CASSSTGFYEQYF.

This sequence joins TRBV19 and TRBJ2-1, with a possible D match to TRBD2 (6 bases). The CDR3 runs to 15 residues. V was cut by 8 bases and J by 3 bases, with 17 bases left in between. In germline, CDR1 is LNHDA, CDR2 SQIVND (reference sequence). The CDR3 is CASSGTGGLYNEQFF. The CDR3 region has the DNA TGTGCCAGTTCCGGGACTGGGGGTCTCTACAATGAGCAGTTCTTC.

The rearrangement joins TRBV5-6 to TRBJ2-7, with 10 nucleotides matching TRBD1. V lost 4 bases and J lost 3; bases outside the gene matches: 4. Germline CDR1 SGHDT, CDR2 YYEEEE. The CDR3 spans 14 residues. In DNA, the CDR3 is TGTGCCAGCAGCCCCGGGACAGGGGACTACGAGCAGTACTTC. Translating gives CASSPGTGDYEQYF.

The CDR3 is CASRLNRAGIYEQYF. The CDR3 nucleotides are TGTGCCAGCAGACTAAACAGGGCCGGCATTTACGAGCAGTACTTC. The chain carries TRBV7-8 and TRBJ2-7; D is possibly TRBD1 (6 bases). Trimming left V 6 bases short and J 4 bases short, with 19 bases between. The CDR3 sequence is 15 residues long. Germline values: CDR1 SGHVS, CDR2 FQNEAQ.

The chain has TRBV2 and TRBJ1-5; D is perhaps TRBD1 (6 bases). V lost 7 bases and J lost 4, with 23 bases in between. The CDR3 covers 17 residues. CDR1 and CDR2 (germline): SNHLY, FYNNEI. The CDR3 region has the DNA TGTGCCAGCAAAGCGACAGGAGGACCAGCAGGGAATCAGCCCCAGCATTTT. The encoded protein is CASKATGGPAGNQPQHF.

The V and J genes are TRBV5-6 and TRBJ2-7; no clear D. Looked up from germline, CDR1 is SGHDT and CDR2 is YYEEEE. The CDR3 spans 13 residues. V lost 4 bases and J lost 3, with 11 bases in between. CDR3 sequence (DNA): TGTGCCAGCAGCCTTGGAACAGTCTACGAGCAGTACTTC. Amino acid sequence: CASSLGTVYEQYF. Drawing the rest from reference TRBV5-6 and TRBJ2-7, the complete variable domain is DAGVTQSPTHLIKTRGQQVTLRCSPKSGHDTVSWYQQALGQGPQFIFQYYEEEERQRGNFPDRFSGHQFPNYSSELNVNALLLGDSALYLCASSLGTVYEQYFGPGTRLTVT.

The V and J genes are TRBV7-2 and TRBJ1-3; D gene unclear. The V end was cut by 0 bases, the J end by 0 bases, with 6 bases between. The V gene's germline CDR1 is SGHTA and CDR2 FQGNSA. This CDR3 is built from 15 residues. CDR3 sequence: CASSLAVSSGNTIYF. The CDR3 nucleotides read TGTGCCAGCAGCTTAGCCGTCAGCTCTGGAAACACCATATATTTT.

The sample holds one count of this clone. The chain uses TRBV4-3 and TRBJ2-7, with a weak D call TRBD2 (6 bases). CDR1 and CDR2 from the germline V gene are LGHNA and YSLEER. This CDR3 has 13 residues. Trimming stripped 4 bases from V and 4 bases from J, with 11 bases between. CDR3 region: CASSPPGGYEQYF. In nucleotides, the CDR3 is TGCGCCAGCAGCCCTCCCGGGGGTTACGAGCAGTACTTC.

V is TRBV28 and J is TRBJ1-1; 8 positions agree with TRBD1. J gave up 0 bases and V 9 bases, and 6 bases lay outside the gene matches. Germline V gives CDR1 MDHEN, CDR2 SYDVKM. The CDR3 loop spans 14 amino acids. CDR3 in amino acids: CASSQGGMNTEAFF. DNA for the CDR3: TGTGCCAGTTCACAGGGGGGTATGAACACTGAAGCTTTCTTT.

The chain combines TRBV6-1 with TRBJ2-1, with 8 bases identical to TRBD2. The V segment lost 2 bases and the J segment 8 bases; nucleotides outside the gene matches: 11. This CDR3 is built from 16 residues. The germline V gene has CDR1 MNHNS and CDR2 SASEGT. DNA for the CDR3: TGTGCCAGCAGTGAATACTCGGGAGGGCGAAACGATGAGCAGTTCTTC. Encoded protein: CASSEYSGGRNDEQFF.

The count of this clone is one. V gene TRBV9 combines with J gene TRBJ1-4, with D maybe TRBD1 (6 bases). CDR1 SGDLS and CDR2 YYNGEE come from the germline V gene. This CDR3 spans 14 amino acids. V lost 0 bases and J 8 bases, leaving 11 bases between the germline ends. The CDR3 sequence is CASSVDGTLEKLFF. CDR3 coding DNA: TGTGCCAGCAGCGTAGATGGGACACTCGAAAAACTGTTTTTT.

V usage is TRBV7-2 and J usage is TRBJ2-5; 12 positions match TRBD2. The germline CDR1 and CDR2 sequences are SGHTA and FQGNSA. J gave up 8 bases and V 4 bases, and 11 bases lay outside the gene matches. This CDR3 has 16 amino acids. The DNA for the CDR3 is TGTGCCAGCAGCTCTTATACCCCCGGACTAGCGGGAACCCAGTACTTC. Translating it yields CASSSYTPGLAGTQYF.

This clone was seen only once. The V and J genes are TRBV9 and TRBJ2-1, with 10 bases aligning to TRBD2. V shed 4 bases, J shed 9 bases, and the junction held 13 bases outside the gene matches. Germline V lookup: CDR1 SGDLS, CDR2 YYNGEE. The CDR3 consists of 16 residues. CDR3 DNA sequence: TGTGCCAGCAGCCCTGGTGGTAGCGGGGGGTTTGGTGAGCAGTTCTTC. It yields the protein CASSPGGSGGFGEQFF.

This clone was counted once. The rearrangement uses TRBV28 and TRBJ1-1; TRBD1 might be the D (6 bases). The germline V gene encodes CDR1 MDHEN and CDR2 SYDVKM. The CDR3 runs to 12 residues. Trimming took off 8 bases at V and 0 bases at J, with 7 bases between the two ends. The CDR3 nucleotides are TGTGCCAGCCGACAGGTGAACACTGAAGCTTTCTTT. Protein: CASRQVNTEAFF.

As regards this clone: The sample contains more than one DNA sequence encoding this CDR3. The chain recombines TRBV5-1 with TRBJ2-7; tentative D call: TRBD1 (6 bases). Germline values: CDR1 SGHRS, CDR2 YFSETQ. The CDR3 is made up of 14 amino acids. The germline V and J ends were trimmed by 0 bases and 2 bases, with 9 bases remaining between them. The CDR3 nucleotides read TGCGCCAGCAGCTTGGGTTCAGGGGCCTACGAGCAGTACTTC. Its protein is CASSLGSGAYEQYF.